Following are 31 T cell receptor beta chains from one sample sequenced in a study of control samples from healthy donors and cancer patients. The table came from immunoSEQ multiplex PCR; TCRdb's copy has only in-frame clones and leaves some out. The sample has approximately 150,000 clones, under 96% seen once. Specimen: blood. These TCRs come from a woman aged 25 to 45 in good health.

The CDR3 protein is CASSLAGEVRSPLHF. The CDR3 coding sequence is TGTGCCAGCAGCTTAGCGGGAGAGGTCCGGTCACCCCTCCACTTT. The chain combines TRBV7-9 with TRBJ1-6, with D uncertain. Germline CDR1 SEHNR, CDR2 FQNEAQ (reference sequence). V shed 0 bases and J shed 10 bases, with 13 bases lying between them. CDR3 length: 15 amino acids. Filled out from reference TRBV7-9 and TRBJ1-6, the complete variable domain reads DTGVSQNPRHKITKRGQNVTFRCDPISEHNRLYWYRQTLGQGPEFLTYFQNEAQLEKSRLLSDRFSAERPKGSFSTLEIQRTEQGDSAMYLCASSLAGEVRSPLHFGNGTRLTVT.

The chain couples TRBV28 to TRBJ1-2; 9 bases map to TRBD1. CDR3 length: 15 residues. Germline V CDR1 and CDR2: MDHEN, SYDVKM. Germline trimming cut 6 bases from V and 0 bases from J; bases unmatched to any gene: 5. Here the CDR3 reads CASSQQGAANYGYTF. The CDR3 bases are TGTGCCAGCAGCCAACAGGGGGCTGCTAACTATGGCTACACCTTC.

This chain joins TRBV5-1 and TRBJ1-3; D not certain. Germline V gene lookup returns CDR1 SGHRS and CDR2 YFSETQ. The CDR3 totals 14 residues. The V end was cut by 4 bases, the J end by 7 bases, with 15 bases between. CDR3 coding DNA: TGCGCCAGCAGCCCCCTGGGAACCAGCAACACCATATATTTT. It yields the protein CASSPLGTSNTIYF.

This clone was seen a single time. DNA of the CDR3: TGTGCCAGCAGTCCGGGAGGTGCGGTAACTAATGAAAAACTGTTTTTT. Encoded protein: CASSPGGAVTNEKLFF. V gene TRBV28 combines with J gene TRBJ1-4; unclear D gene. The V and J ends lost 5 bases and 1 base respectively, with 14 bases between them. CDR3 length: 16 residues. Germline CDR1 reads MDHEN; CDR2 reads SYDVKM.

The chain joins TRBV19 to TRBJ2-7; tentatively, D is TRBD2 (6 bases). The CDR3 is made up of 16 amino acids. Between the trimmed V and J ends, which lost 0 bases and 6 bases, there was a span of 18 bases. CDR1 and CDR2 (germline): LNHDA, SQIVND (reference sequence). CDR3 sequence: CASSIDLGGAFGEQYF. DNA of the CDR3: TGTGCCAGTAGTATAGATTTGGGCGGGGCCTTCGGCGAGCAGTACTTC.

The V and J genes are TRBV27 and TRBJ1-2; TRBD1 aligns across 7 bases. There are 15 residues in the CDR3. Looked up from germline, CDR1 is MNHEY and CDR2 is SMNVEV (reference sequence). V lost 3 bases and J lost 4; bases outside the gene matches: 8. Here the CDR3 reads CASSFRAGGGYGYTF. CDR3 DNA: TGTGCCAGCAGTTTCCGGGCAGGGGGTGGCTATGGCTACACCTTC.

V is TRBV18 and J is TRBJ1-1; the D gene is possibly TRBD1 (5 bases). Trimming pared 2 bases from V and 3 bases from J, leaving 13 bases between. Per germline, CDR1 KGHSH and CDR2 LQKENI. The CDR3 contains 15 residues. CDR3 coding DNA: TGTGCCAGCTCACCAACAGGTACCGGGGACACTGAAGCTTTCTTT. Its protein is CASSPTGTGDTEAFF.

The gene calls are TRBV5-1 and TRBJ2-3, with D unclear. Trimming removed 2 bases from V and 5 bases from J, with 9 bases in between. This CDR3 spans 13 amino acids. CDR1 is SGHRS, CDR2 YFSETQ, per germline. The CDR3 DNA follows: TGCGCCAGCAGCTTTCTCACACGAGATACGCAGTATTTT. Its protein product is CASSFLTRDTQYF. Full variable domain (remainder filled in from reference TRBV5-1 and TRBJ2-3): KAGVTQTPRYLIKTRGQQVTLSCSPISGHRSVSWYQQTPGQGLQFLFEYFSETQRNKGNFPGRFSGRQFSNSRSEMNVSTLELGDSALYLCASSFLTRDTQYFGPGTRLTVL.

The gene calls are TRBV29-1 and TRBJ2-7, with 7 bases lining up with TRBD2. With 4 bases clipped from V and 7 bases from J, the junction kept 10 bases outside the gene matches. The CDR3 runs to 13 residues. Germline V CDR1 and CDR2: SQVTM, ANQGSEA. CDR3: CSVGLADPGEQYF. The CDR3 bases are TGCAGCGTTGGTCTAGCGGACCCGGGAGAGCAGTACTTC.

This chain uses TRBV5-4 with TRBJ1-2; D call uncertain. The V gene lost 6 bases and the J gene lost 0 bases, with 18 bases spanning the gap. Germline V CDR1 and CDR2: SGHNT, YYREEE (reference sequence). The CDR3 is 16 residues long. The CDR3 nucleotides read TGTGCCAGCATCCCGGGAGGAGCCTTACCTAACTATGGCTACACCTTC. Encoded protein: CASIPGGALPNYGYTF. Supplemented by reference TRBV5-4 and TRBJ1-2, the full variable domain reads ETGVTQSPTHLIKTRGQQVTLRCSSQSGHNTVSWYQQALGQGPQFIFQYYREEENGRGNFPPRFSGLQFPNYSSELNVNALELDDSALYLCASIPGGALPNYGYTFGSGTRLTVV.

The chain has TRBV28 and TRBJ2-4; D possibly matches TRBD1 or TRBD2 (5 bases each). Trimming shortened V by 8 bases and J by 1 base, and 18 bases separated the two germline ends. Per the germline V gene, CDR1 is MDHEN and CDR2 is SYDVKM. This CDR3 region has 16 residues. CDR3 DNA sequence: TGTGCCAGCCGGGTTACTGGGGCGGGCGCCAAAAACATTCAGTACTTC. Translated, it gives CASRVTGAGAKNIQYF.

CDR3 in DNA: TGCAGCGCTCATGAAGGGGAAAAACTGTTTTTT. Residues: CSAHEGEKLFF. The chain carries TRBV29-1 and TRBJ1-4; D call uncertain. Germline V CDR1 and CDR2: SQVTM, ANQGSEA. The CDR3 sequence is 11 residues long. Trimming removed 7 bases at V and 8 bases at J, with 11 bases between.

The chain couples TRBV11-2 to TRBJ2-7; 7 nucleotides align to TRBD2. The V and J ends lost 2 bases and 3 bases, in that order; junction bases with no gene match: 4. Germline V gives CDR1 SGHAT, CDR2 FQNNGV. This CDR3 is 14 amino acids long. CDR3 residues: CASSLPGGGYEQYF. In DNA form, the CDR3 reads TGTGCCAGCAGCTTACCGGGAGGAGGCTACGAGCAGTACTTC.

This chain connects TRBV29-1 to TRBJ2-1, with D unclear. Trimming removed 3 bases at V and 0 bases at J, with 9 bases between. CDR1 is SQVTM and CDR2 is ANQGSEA in the germline V gene. The CDR3 totals 14 residues. The CDR3 loop reads CSVDAAVSYNEQFF. CDR3 coding DNA: TGCAGCGTTGACGCGGCAGTCTCCTACAATGAGCAGTTCTTC.

This clone was counted once. The chain links TRBV3-1 (or the pseudogene TRBV3-2) to TRBJ2-7; TRBD1 might be the D (5 bases). Germline CDR1 is LGHDT and CDR2 is YNNKEL (reference sequence). The V and J ends lost 4 bases and 3 bases respectively, with 19 bases between them. This CDR3 is built from 16 residues. The CDR3 loop is CASSPGRGWLSYEQYF. Here the CDR3 DNA reads TGTGCCAGCAGCCCAGGTAGGGGATGGCTAAGCTACGAGCAGTACTTC.

This chain joins TRBV6-5 and TRBJ1-5, with D perhaps matching TRBD1 (5 bases). CDR1 and CDR2 from the germline V gene are MNHEY and SVGAGI. The CDR3 contains 14 residues. Trimming left V 6 bases short and J 4 bases short, with 13 bases between. The CDR3 spells CASRNPGPNQPQHF. CDR3 nucleotide sequence: TGTGCCAGCAGGAATCCGGGACCGAATCAGCCCCAGCATTTT.

The chain combines TRBV6-5 with TRBJ1-2; maybe TRBD1 (5 bases). V was clipped by 7 bases and J by 3 bases, with 9 bases between them. This CDR3 has 12 amino acids. CDR1 and CDR2 (germline): MNHEY, SVGAGI. The CDR3 sequence: CASTGNYYGYTF. The CDR3 region has the DNA TGTGCCAGCACAGGGAATTACTATGGCTACACCTTC.

The rearrangement uses TRBV7-9 and TRBJ1-4; D is perhaps TRBD1 (6 bases). Germline V CDR1 and CDR2: SEHNR, FQNEAQ (reference sequence). The CDR3 length is 14 residues. V was shortened by 0 bases and J by 7 bases, with 9 bases between the two germline ends. The CDR3, as DNA: TGTGCCAGCAGCTTAGCGCTAGGGGGTGAAAAACTGTTTTTT. Protein product: CASSLALGGEKLFF.

CDR3 coding DNA: TGTGCCAGCACTATCTCCGGGACTAGCGGGATCGAGACCCAGTACTTC. Protein: CASTISGTSGIETQYF. V is TRBV27 and J is TRBJ2-5; the match to TRBD2 covers 13 bases. V shed 7 bases, J shed 5 bases, and the junction held 10 bases outside the gene matches. Germline values: CDR1 MNHEY, CDR2 SMNVEV (reference sequence). The length of the CDR3 is 16 residues.

The chain is built from TRBV18 and TRBJ1-6; D may be TRBD1 (5 bases). Germline-derived CDR1 and CDR2 are KGHSH and LQKENI. This CDR3 comprises 14 residues. V was cut by 4 bases and J by 7 bases, with 11 bases left in between. CDR3 sequence (DNA): TGTGCCAGCTCACAGGGGTCAGGCAATTCACCCCTCCACTTT. Its protein is CASSQGSGNSPLHF. The full variable domain, in which reference TRBV18 and TRBJ1-6 provide the parts outside the CDR3, is NAGVMQNPRHLVRRRGQEARLRCSPMKGHSHVYWYRQLPEEGLKFMVYLQKENIIDESGMPKERFSAEFPKEGPSILRIQQVVRGDSAAYFCASSQGSGNSPLHFGNGTRLTVT.

This clone was counted once. The chain couples TRBV3-1 (or the pseudogene TRBV3-2) to TRBJ1-2; maybe TRBD1 (6 bases). Between the trimmed V and J ends, which lost 1 base and 9 bases, there was a span of 15 bases. This CDR3 comprises 14 residues. Germline V lookup: CDR1 LGHDT, CDR2 YNNKEL (reference sequence). This CDR3 reads CASSQGPGAISYTF. CDR3 nucleotides: TGTGCCAGCAGCCAAGGTCCAGGGGCTATAAGCTACACCTTC.

V and J are TRBV6-6 and TRBJ1-1; TRBD1 matches at 8 bases. J lost 1 base, V lost 5 bases, and 9 bases had no gene match. The CDR3 loop spans 16 amino acids. The germline CDR1 and CDR2 sequences are MNHNY and SVGAGI (reference sequence). The CDR3 nucleotides read TGTGCCAGCAGTCGAATAGGACAGGGATGGAACACTGAAGCTTTCTTT. As protein: CASSRIGQGWNTEAFF.

The V and J genes are TRBV28 and TRBJ2-7, with D hard to call. V gave up 3 bases and J gave up 3 bases, with 12 bases separating them. The CDR3 has 14 residues. Germline V gene sequence: CDR1 MDHEN, CDR2 SYDVKM. The DNA for the CDR3 is TGTGCCAGCAGTTTGCTGGGATTCGGCTACGAGCAGTACTTC. Encoded protein: CASSLLGFGYEQYF.

The V and J genes are TRBV5-1 and TRBJ1-2; D is perhaps TRBD1 (6 bases). Deletions cut 4 bases from V and 8 bases from J, with 15 bases between. This CDR3 contains 13 residues. Per the germline V gene, CDR1 is SGHRS and CDR2 is YFSETQ. CDR3: CASSKYREGGYTF. The CDR3 DNA is TGCGCCAGCAGCAAATACAGGGAGGGCGGCTACACCTTC.

The chain carries TRBV14 and TRBJ1-1; D unclear. Trimming took off 4 bases at V and 1 base at J, with 7 bases between the two ends. Germline V gives CDR1 SGHDN, CDR2 FVKESK. This CDR3 spans 13 amino acids. This CDR3 reads CASSRNQNTEAFF. As DNA, the CDR3 is TGTGCCAGCAGCCGAAATCAGAACACTGAAGCTTTCTTT.

CDR3 sequence: CASSHSGTSGDNEQFF. In DNA form, the CDR3 reads TGTGCCAGCAGCCATAGTGGGACTAGCGGGGACAATGAGCAGTTCTTC. The V call is TRBV4-2, the J call TRBJ2-1, with 13 bases that match TRBD2. V was clipped by 3 bases and J by 5 bases; unmatched bases: 4. The length of the CDR3 is 16 residues. From germline, CDR1 is LGHNA and CDR2 YNFKEQ.

The rearrangement links TRBV11-3 to TRBJ2-7, with a weak D call TRBD1 (6 bases). Looked up from germline, CDR1 is SGHNT and CDR2 is YENEEA. The CDR3 loop spans 13 amino acids. V lost 6 bases to trimming and J lost 6 bases, with 15 bases between them. CDR3: CASRSTGISEQYF. The DNA of the CDR3 is TGTGCCAGCAGGTCAACAGGGATTAGCGAGCAGTACTTC.

This clone was observed once. This chain connects TRBV10-2 to TRBJ2-2; D is unclear. Per germline, CDR1 WSHSY and CDR2 SAAADI. V was clipped by 6 bases and J by 5 bases, with 7 bases between them. This CDR3 is 12 amino acids long. The CDR3 reads CASRAETGELFF. The CDR3 bases are TGCGCCAGCAGGGCTGAGACCGGGGAGCTGTTTTTT.

CDR3 nucleotide sequence: TGTGCCTGCACCCGGGGGGTGGAGCAGTACTTC. It codes for CACTRGVEQYF. The chain combines TRBV30 with TRBJ2-7, with TRBD2 matching 7 bases. The J segment lost 7 bases and the V segment lost 6 bases, leaving 6 bases of the junction unmatched. Looked up from germline, CDR1 is GTSNPN and CDR2 is SVGIG (reference sequence). The CDR3 totals 11 residues.

This chain uses TRBV28 with TRBJ2-3; the match to TRBD2 covers 12 bases. The CDR3 loop spans 17 amino acids. Germline V lookup: CDR1 MDHEN, CDR2 SYDVKM. After removal of 2 bases from V and 3 bases from J, the junction contained 6 bases not matched to a gene. The CDR3 nucleotides are TGTGCCAGCAGTTTAGGACTAGCGGGGATCGGGACAGATACGCAGTATTTT. Its protein product is CASSLGLAGIGTDTQYF.

The chain combines TRBV28 with TRBJ1-5; possible D gene TRBD1, 5 bases. Germline V gene data show CDR1 as MDHEN and CDR2 as SYDVKM. V shed 10 bases and J shed 0 bases, with 13 bases lying between them. The CDR3 spans 14 residues. The CDR3 DNA is TGTGCCACACAGGACGATTATAGCAATCAGCCCCAGCATTTT. It yields the protein CATQDDYSNQPQHF.